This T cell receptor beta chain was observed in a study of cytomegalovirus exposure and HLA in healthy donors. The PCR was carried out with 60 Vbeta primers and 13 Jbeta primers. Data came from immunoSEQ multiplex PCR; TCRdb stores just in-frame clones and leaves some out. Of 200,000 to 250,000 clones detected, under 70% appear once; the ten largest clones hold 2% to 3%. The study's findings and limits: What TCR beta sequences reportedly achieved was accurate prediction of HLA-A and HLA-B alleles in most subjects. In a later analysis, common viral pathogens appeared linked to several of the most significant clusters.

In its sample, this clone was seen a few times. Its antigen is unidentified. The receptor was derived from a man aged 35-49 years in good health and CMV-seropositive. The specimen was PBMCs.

The CDR3 nucleotides read TGTGCCAGCAAAGTACTACCGGGTATTGAGCAGTTCTTC. Its protein product is CASKVLPGIEQFF. This sequence joins TRBV6-1 and TRBJ2-1; D unclear. Germline-derived CDR1 and CDR2 are MNHNS and SASEGT. The CDR3 is 13 amino acids. V lost 7 bases and J 9 bases, leaving 16 bases between the germline ends.